This T cell receptor (beta chain) comes out of a study of OX40 agonist ivuxolimab in advanced cancers. The wider study: The patients received ivuxolimab by intravenous route every 2 weeks at 0.01 to 10 mg/kg. Earlier anti-PD-1, anti-PD-L1 or anti-CTLA-4 therapy was permitted; 30% to 45% had received some. Partial responses were seen in three patients, one with hepatocellular carcinoma and two with cutaneous melanoma.

Using immunoSEQ multiplex PCR, the repertoire was profiled, and TCRdb retains in-frame clones only, with some absent. The sample records 60,000 or so clones, about 83% being singletons. The V gene lost 1 base and the J gene lost 1 base, with 9 bases spanning the gap. The CDR3 is made up of 15 amino acids. The germline CDR1 and CDR2 sequences are MDHEN and SYDVKM. This clone was picked up one time. Its target is unknown. Study-level points and caveats: In the 0.1 to 3.0 mg/kg range, CD4+ and CD8+ blood T cells had expanded clonally by week 6.

The chain couples TRBV28 to TRBJ2-3, with unresolved D. Sample: CD4+ or CD8+ T cells sorted from blood, taken in a trial of the OX40 agonist ivuxolimab. The sequence was collected from an adult with an advanced solid tumor such as melanoma, head and neck, liver or kidney cancer. The CDR3 coding sequence is TGTGCCAGCAGTTTATATCAATTTCGCACAGATACGCAGTATTTT. Translated, it gives CASSLYQFRTDTQYF.